A selection of T cell receptor beta chains follows, all from one sample in a study of blood T cell repertoires in COVID-19. Here immunoSEQ multiplex PCR was the method, and the copy in TCRdb shows in-frame clones only, minus some. The table includes around 250,000 clones, 70% to 90% detected once. Sequenced: PBMCs or T cells enriched from blood (not recorded which). The receptors shown here come from a woman aged 45-59 years who had been exposed to COVID-19. Each CDR3 is given without its conserved first and last residue.

CDR3 protein	V gene	J gene
ASSFGQAYGEQF	TRBV7-2	TRBJ2-1
ASLMVQGGEAF	TRBV7-9	TRBJ1-1
ASSFTGTDTQY	TRBV12-3/TRBV12-4	TRBJ2-3
ASATSFQETQY	TRBV27	TRBJ2-5
ASSPAPGGAEETQY	TRBV7-9	TRBJ2-5
ASSFRDSTLNEQF	TRBV5-5	TRBJ2-1
ASSPARTGGEAF	TRBV18	TRBJ1-1
ASSPRAYNEQF	TRBV18	TRBJ2-1
ASSLVGGPYTQF	TRBV11-2	TRBJ1-4
ASSLGQVGRAEAF	TRBV5-1	TRBJ1-1
ASVHTGTTAF	TRBV5-8	TRBJ1-1
ASSFLSLQSTDTQY	TRBV5-5	TRBJ2-3
ASSRSSSGNEQF	TRBV6-5	TRBJ2-1
ASSPGQLSPTSSGNTIY	TRBV3-1/TRBV3-2	TRBJ1-3
ASARGWRDEKLF	TRBV9	TRBJ1-4
ASGTGQGPYEQY	TRBV12-5	TRBJ2-7
ASSLTRGSYNEQF	TRBV27	TRBJ2-1
ASSDGTGGYQPQH	TRBV6-1	TRBJ1-5
ASSFRRGNSPLH	TRBV28	TRBJ1-6
AISDGRASNQPQH	TRBV10-3	TRBJ1-5
ASSTLRGGELF	TRBV19	TRBJ2-2
ASSLVGGYEQY	TRBV7-2	TRBJ2-7
ASSRAQGRYSPLH	TRBV19	TRBJ1-6
ASSLDRKSSGGKNTEAF	TRBV5-1	TRBJ1-1
ASRAGTRSPGELF	TRBV2	TRBJ2-2
ASSPRGLHKLF	TRBV19	TRBJ1-4
ASSPGPSGGPSNTGELF	TRBV5-1	TRBJ2-2
ASSEEAGPRGAYGYT	TRBV2	TRBJ1-2
ASSSFRDSVSY	TRBV2	TRBJ2-3
ASTGERYGYT	TRBV2	TRBJ1-2
ASSVGQFSGNTIY	TRBV9	TRBJ1-3
ASSASGGWSSYNEQF	TRBV6-1	TRBJ2-1
ASSYDRGLPNQPQH	TRBV6-2/TRBV6-3	TRBJ1-5
ASSLSGIYGYT	TRBV5-1	TRBJ1-2
ASSLTQGDEQF	TRBV18	TRBJ2-1
ASSRDYQETQY	TRBV2	TRBJ2-5
ASSPSGMDQPQH	TRBV18	TRBJ1-5
AWSVRRVYYNEQF	TRBV30	TRBJ2-1
ASSRTGLPNEKLF	TRBV28	TRBJ1-4
ASSRYLITGASSYNSPLH	TRBV3-1/TRBV3-2	TRBJ1-6
ASSEGGLADTQY	TRBV9	TRBJ2-3
ASSLPSTGEGNTEAF	TRBV5-1	TRBJ1-1
AIRTGDIQY	TRBV10-3	TRBJ2-4
AIRLQGAENTEAF	TRBV10-2	TRBJ1-1
ASSYTVDQPQH	TRBV5-1	TRBJ1-5
ASSKSGDQTGELF	TRBV18	TRBJ2-2
ASSSQGLPGGLF	TRBV19	TRBJ2-2
ASSQEEAGGRETQY	TRBV3-1/TRBV3-2	TRBJ2-5
ASSQVSVGTEAF	TRBV4-3	TRBJ1-1
ASSDDRVSNQPQH	TRBV10-2	TRBJ1-5
SVYSQGAGDGYT	TRBV29-1	TRBJ1-2
ASRGDGSDQPQH	TRBV12-2	TRBJ1-5
ASSYSREGNQPQH	TRBV6-5	TRBJ1-5
ASREASGGKETQY	TRBV3-1/TRBV3-2	TRBJ2-5
ASSSSLGSKIVNAGAF	TRBV5-6	TRBJ1-1
ASRVEVANTEAF	TRBV27	TRBJ1-1
ASSLSNTEAF	TRBV12-3/TRBV12-4	TRBJ1-1
ASSLRDRDSPLH	TRBV7-3	TRBJ1-6
ASSPDRSYTEAF	TRBV6-2/TRBV6-3	TRBJ1-1
ASEQLANYGYT	TRBV6-5	TRBJ1-2